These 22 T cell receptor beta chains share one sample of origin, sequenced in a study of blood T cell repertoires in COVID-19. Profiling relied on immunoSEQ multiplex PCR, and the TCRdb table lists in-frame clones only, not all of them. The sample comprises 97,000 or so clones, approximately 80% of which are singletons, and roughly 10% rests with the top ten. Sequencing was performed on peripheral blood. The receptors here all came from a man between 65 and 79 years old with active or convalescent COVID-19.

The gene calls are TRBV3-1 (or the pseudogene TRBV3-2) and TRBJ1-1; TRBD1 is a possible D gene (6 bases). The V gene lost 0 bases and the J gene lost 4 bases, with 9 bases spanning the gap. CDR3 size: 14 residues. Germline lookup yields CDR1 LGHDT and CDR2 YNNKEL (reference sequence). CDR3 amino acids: CASSQESGATEAFF. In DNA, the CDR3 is TGTGCCAGCAGCCAAGAATCAGGGGCCACTGAAGCTTTCTTT.

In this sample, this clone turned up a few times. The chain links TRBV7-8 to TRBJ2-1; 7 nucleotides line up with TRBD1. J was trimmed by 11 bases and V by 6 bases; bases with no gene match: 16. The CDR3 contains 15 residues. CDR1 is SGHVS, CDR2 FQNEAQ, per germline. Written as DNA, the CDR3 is TGTGCCAGCAGTCTCCGGGACAGCTCCCCCTTAAAGCAGTTCTTC. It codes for CASSLRDSSPLKQFF.

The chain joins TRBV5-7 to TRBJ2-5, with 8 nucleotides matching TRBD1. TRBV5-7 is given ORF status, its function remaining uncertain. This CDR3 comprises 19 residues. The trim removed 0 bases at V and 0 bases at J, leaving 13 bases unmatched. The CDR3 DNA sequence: TGTGCCAGCAGCTTGGGGCAGACTGGAAGGACAGGGTACCAAGAGACCCAGTACTTC. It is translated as CASSLGQTGRTGYQETQYF.

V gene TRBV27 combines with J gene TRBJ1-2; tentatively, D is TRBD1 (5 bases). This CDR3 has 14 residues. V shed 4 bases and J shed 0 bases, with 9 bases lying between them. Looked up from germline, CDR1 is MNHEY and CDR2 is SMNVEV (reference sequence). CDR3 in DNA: TGTGCCAGCAGTTACACAGGTGCTAACTATGGCTACACCTTC. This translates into CASSYTGANYGYTF.

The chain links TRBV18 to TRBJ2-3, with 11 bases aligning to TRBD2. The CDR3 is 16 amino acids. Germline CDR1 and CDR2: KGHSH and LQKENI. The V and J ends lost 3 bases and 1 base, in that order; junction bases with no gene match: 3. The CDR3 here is CASSPPGLAGTDTQYF. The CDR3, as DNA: TGTGCCAGCTCACCGCCGGGACTAGCGGGCACAGATACGCAGTATTTT.

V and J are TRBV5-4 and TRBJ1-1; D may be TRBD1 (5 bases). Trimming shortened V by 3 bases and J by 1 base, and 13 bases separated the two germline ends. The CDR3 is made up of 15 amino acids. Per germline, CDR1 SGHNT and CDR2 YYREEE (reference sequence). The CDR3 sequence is CASSSKDSKNTEAFF. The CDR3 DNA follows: TGTGCCAGCAGCTCGAAAGACAGCAAGAACACTGAAGCTTTCTTT.

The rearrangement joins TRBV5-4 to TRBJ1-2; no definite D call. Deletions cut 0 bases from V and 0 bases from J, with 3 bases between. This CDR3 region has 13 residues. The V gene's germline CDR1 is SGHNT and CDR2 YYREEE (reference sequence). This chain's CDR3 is CASSLATNYGYTF. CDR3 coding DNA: TGTGCCAGCAGCTTGGCAACTAACTATGGCTACACCTTC.

The CDR3 reads CATSGLFNEQFF. The DNA of the CDR3 is TGTGCCACCTCGGGACTCTTCAATGAGCAGTTCTTC. This chain connects TRBV12-3 or TRBV12-4 to TRBJ2-1; D might be TRBD2 (6 bases). V lost 10 bases and J lost 6, with 13 bases in between. The CDR3 is 12 residues long.

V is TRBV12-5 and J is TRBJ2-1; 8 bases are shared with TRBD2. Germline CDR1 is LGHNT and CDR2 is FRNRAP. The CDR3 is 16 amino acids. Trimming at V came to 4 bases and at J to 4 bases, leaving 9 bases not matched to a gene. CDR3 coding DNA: TGTGCTAGTGGTTCCGAGATTTCGGGGGGGTACAATGAGCAGTTCTTC. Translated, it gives CASGSEISGGYNEQFF.

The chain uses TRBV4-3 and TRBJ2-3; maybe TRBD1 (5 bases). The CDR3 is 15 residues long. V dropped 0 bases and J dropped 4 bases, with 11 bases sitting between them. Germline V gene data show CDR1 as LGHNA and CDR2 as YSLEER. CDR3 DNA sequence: TGCGCCAGCAGCCAAGATCAGGGATTAGCAGATACGCAGTATTTT. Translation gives CASSQDQGLADTQYF.

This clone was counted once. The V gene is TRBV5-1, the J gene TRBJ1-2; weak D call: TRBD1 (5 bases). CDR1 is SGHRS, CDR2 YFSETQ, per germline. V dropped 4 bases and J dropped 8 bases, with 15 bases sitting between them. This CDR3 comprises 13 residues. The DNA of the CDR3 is TGCGCCAGCAGCGGGGGGACTATTAACGGCTACACCTTC. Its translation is CASSGGTINGYTF.

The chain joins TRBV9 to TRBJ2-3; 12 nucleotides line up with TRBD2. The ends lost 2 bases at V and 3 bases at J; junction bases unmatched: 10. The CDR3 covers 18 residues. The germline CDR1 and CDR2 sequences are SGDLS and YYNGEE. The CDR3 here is CASSVSGTSGYQTDTQYF. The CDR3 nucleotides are TGTGCCAGCAGCGTCTCCGGGACTAGCGGGTATCAAACAGATACGCAGTATTTT.

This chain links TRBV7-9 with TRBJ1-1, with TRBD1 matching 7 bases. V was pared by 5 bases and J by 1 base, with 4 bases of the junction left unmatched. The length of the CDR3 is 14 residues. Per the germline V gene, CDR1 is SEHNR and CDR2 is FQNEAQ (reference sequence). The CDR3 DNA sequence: TGTGCCAGCAGCCCCAGGACAGGGAACACTGAAGCTTTCTTT. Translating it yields CASSPRTGNTEAFF.

For the CDR3, the DNA is TGTGCCAGCAGCTCGGGGGGGTACACCGGGGAGCTGTTTTTT. Translating it yields CASSSGGYTGELFF. V and J are TRBV13 and TRBJ2-2; 8 nucleotides agree with TRBD2. The CDR3 length is 14 residues. In germline, CDR1 is PRHDT, CDR2 FYEKMQ (reference sequence). With V trimmed by 4 bases and J by 3 bases, 1 base remained unmatched.

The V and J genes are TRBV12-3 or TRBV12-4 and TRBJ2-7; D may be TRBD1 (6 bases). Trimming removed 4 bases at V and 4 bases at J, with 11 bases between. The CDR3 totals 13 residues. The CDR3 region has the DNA TGTGCCAGCAGTTCCCAGGGGATATACGAGCAGTACTTC. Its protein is CASSSQGIYEQYF.

In DNA, the CDR3 is TGTGCCAGCAGTTGGGGGCCCGGGGGGGGAAACATTCAGTACTTC. Translation gives CASSWGPGGGNIQYF. This sequence joins TRBV27 and TRBJ2-4, with 8 bases aligning to TRBD2. Trimming took 4 bases from V and 6 from J; bases not matched to a gene: 8. Germline-derived CDR1 and CDR2 are MNHEY and SMNVEV (reference sequence). The CDR3 is 15 amino acids.

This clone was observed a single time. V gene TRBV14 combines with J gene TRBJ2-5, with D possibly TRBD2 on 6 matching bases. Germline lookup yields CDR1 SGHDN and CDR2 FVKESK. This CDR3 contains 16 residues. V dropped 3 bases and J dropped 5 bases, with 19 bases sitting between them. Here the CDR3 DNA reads TGTGCCAGCAGCCATGAAAGAGGACTACGACTGGAGACCCAGTACTTC. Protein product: CASSHERGLRLETQYF.

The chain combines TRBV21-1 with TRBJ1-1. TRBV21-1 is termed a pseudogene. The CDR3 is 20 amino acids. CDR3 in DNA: TGTGCCAGCAGCAAAGTGGGATTACGGAGAGAGCGGGGGCCGAACACTGAAGCTTTCTTT. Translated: CASSKVGLRRERGPNTEAFF.

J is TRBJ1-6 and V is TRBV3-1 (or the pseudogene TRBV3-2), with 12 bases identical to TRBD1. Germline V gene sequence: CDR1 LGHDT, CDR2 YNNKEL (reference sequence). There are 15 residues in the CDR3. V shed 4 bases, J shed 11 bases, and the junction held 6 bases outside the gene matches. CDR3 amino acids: CASSPGTGGSAPLHF. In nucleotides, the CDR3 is TGTGCCAGCAGCCCAGGGACAGGGGGCAGCGCACCCCTCCACTTT.

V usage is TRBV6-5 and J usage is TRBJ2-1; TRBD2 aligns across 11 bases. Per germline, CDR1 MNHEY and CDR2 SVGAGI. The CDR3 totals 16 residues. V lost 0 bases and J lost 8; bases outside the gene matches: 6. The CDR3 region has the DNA TGTGCCAGCAGTTACTCGATTAGCGGGGGGGAGGATGAGCAGTTCTTC. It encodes CASSYSISGGEDEQFF.

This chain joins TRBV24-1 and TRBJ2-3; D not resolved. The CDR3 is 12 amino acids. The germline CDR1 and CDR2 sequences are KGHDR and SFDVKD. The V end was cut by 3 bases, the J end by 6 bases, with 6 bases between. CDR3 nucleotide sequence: TGTGCCACCAGTGATACGGTGGATACGCAGTATTTT. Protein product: CATSDTVDTQYF.

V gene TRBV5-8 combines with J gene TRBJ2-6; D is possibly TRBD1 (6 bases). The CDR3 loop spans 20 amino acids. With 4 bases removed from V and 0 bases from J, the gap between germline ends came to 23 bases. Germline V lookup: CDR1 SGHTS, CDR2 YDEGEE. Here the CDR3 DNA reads TGTGCCAGCAGCAAAAGATTGTCGGCAGGGGCCTCCTCTGGGGCCAACGTCCTGACTTTC. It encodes CASSKRLSAGASSGANVLTF.